This passage covers 10 T cell receptor beta chains from one sample sequenced in a study of OX40 agonist ivuxolimab in advanced cancers. Only in-frame clones appear in the TCRdb table, and some are missing; sequencing was by immunoSEQ multiplex PCR. The sample contains about 39,000 clones, 81% of which appear only once. Material: CD4+ or CD8+ T cells sorted from blood, obtained in a trial of the OX40 agonist ivuxolimab. The receptors shown here come from an adult with an advanced solid tumor such as melanoma, head and neck, liver or kidney cancer.

The chain is built from TRBV30 and TRBJ2-3; D remains unclear. Germline V gene data show CDR1 as GTSNPN and CDR2 as SVGIG (reference sequence). Trimming pared 2 bases from V and 4 bases from J, leaving 7 bases between. The CDR3 has 12 residues. The CDR3 loop is CAWSFVADTQYF. CDR3 nucleotides: TGTGCCTGGAGTTTTGTGGCAGATACGCAGTATTTT.

This chain uses TRBV6-6 with TRBJ2-1; 8 nucleotides line up with TRBD1. V lost 5 bases to trimming and J lost 5 bases; unmatched junction nucleotides: 8. Per germline, CDR1 MNHNY and CDR2 SVGAGI (reference sequence). The CDR3 is made up of 15 amino acids. In DNA form, the CDR3 reads TGTGCCAGCAGTAACATACAGGGGGAGAACAATGAGCAGTTCTTC. It specifies CASSNIQGENNEQFF.

V gene TRBV10-1 combines with J gene TRBJ2-3; D is perhaps TRBD1 or TRBD2 (5 bases each). The CDR3 is made up of 16 amino acids. Trimming cost V 0 bases and J 6 bases, with 16 bases left between them. Per germline, CDR1 WNHNN and CDR2 SYGVQD (reference sequence). The CDR3 DNA follows: TGCGCCAGCAGTGAGTCGAGCGGTCAGTGGGGGGATACGCAGTATTTT. Translating it yields CASSESSGQWGDTQYF.

The chain recombines TRBV7-9 with TRBJ1-1; no clear D gene. Germline loops: CDR1 SEHNR, CDR2 FQNEAQ (reference sequence). CDR3 length equals 14 residues. V was shortened by 1 base and J by 0 bases, with 6 bases between the two germline ends. The CDR3 is CASSLESMNTEAFF. CDR3 in DNA: TGTGCCAGCAGCTTAGAGAGCATGAACACTGAAGCTTTCTTT.

This clone was detected only once. This rearrangement joins TRBV7-2 to TRBJ2-7, with 7 bases lining up with TRBD2. Germline values: CDR1 SGHTA, CDR2 FQGNSA. The CDR3 consists of 14 residues. Trimming cost V 6 bases and J 6 bases; bases outside gene matches: 11. The CDR3 region is CASSYSGGKGEQYF. For the CDR3, the DNA is TGTGCCAGCAGTTACTCGGGGGGAAAGGGCGAGCAGTACTTC.

The chain couples TRBV5-4 to TRBJ2-1, with D maybe TRBD1 (6 bases). Germline V gene data show CDR1 as SGHNT and CDR2 as YYREEE (reference sequence). The CDR3 consists of 15 residues. The V end lost 1 base, the J end lost 14 bases, and 22 bases lay between the germline ends. DNA of the CDR3: TGTGCCAGCAGCTTGCGAGACAGGCAACCACCTAGGGAGTTCTTC. It is translated as CASSLRDRQPPREFF.

The chain combines TRBV6-1 with TRBJ2-3, with a possible D match to TRBD2 (6 bases). V lost 2 bases and J 8 bases, leaving 17 bases between the germline ends. Germline V gene sequence: CDR1 MNHNS, CDR2 SASEGT. This CDR3 is built from 15 residues. CDR3: CASSELGGTWGTQYF. CDR3 nucleotides: TGTGCCAGCAGTGAATTGGGCGGGACCTGGGGTACGCAGTATTTT.

The rearrangement uses TRBV5-4 and TRBJ1-1; the D gene is possibly TRBD1 (6 bases). Trimming took 3 bases from V and 5 from J, leaving 14 bases between them. From germline, CDR1 is SGHNT and CDR2 YYREEE (reference sequence). The CDR3 totals 14 residues. CDR3 protein: CASSSGQPETEAFF. The CDR3 DNA reads TGTGCCAGCAGCTCCGGACAGCCCGAGACTGAAGCTTTCTTT.

With respect to this clone: The sample carries other DNA sequences with the same CDR3. CDR3 region: CASSLAGTDTQYF. For the CDR3, the DNA is TGCGCCAGCAGCTTGGCGGGCACAGATACGCAGTATTTT. The V gene is TRBV5-1, the J gene TRBJ2-3; D unclear. Germline V gene lookup returns CDR1 SGHRS and CDR2 YFSETQ. This CDR3 has 13 amino acids. V was pared by 0 bases and J by 1 base, with 3 bases between.

V usage is TRBV6-5 and J usage is TRBJ1-3; D is perhaps TRBD1 (5 bases). The CDR3 covers 15 residues. With 6 bases removed from V and 3 bases from J, the gap between germline ends came to 15 bases. Germline CDR1 reads MNHEY; CDR2 reads SVGAGI. Here the CDR3 reads CASRRDPTNGNTIYF. The CDR3 nucleotides are TGTGCCAGCAGAAGGGACCCGACCAATGGAAACACCATATATTTT.